The clone carrying this T cell receptor beta chain was recorded once. What it binds is not known. Study-wide results and limits: In terms of TCR gene usage, tumor memory CD4+ T cells clustered together with blood and lymph node memory CD4+ cells, as well as with lymph node naive CD4+ cells. Tumor Treg TCRs overlapped most with tumor naive CD4+ cells.

Full-length variable regions came from constant-region reverse primers plus semi-nested Nested Universal Primer A PCR. MiXCR, run by TCRdb on the 5' RACE reads, gives a single entry per CDR3 protein. The table shows 62,000 or so distinct CDR3 sequences, with about 28% occurring only once. The sorted Tregs were CD4+CD25+CD127-/low cells. Germline CDR1 and CDR2: LGHDT and YNNKEL (reference sequence). V trimming: 2 bases; J trimming: 0 bases; junction bases outside the gene matches: 8. The CDR3 sequence is 17 residues long. Sequencing used tumor-infiltrating Tregs sorted from the breast tumor. The receptor was isolated from a female donor with breast cancer. The genes are TRBV3-1 and TRBJ2-7; 9 bases are a match to TRBD2. The CDR3 is CASSQRPSGIFSYEQYF. The CDR3 DNA is TGTGCCAGCAGCCAACGACCTAGCGGGATATTCTCCTACGAGCAGTACTTC.